This T cell receptor beta chain is from a study of CD8 T cells in ankylosing spondylitis. This clonotype was found many times. Antigen: not known. Making the TCR beta libraries involved quantitative 5'-RACE with molecular barcodes. Each CDR3 protein is one row after TCRdb ran MiXCR on the 5' RACE reads. This table has around 210,000 distinct CDR3 sequences, approximately 8% appearing once. Study-level findings and limits: Blood from ankylosing spondylitis patients appeared to carry a characteristic roughly 8-variant TCR beta motif. Some of the motif variants had earlier been found in reactive arthritis patients' fluid and blood.

Per the germline V gene, CDR1 is SGHRS and CDR2 is YFSETQ. V was shortened by 0 bases and J by 7 bases, with 11 bases between the two germline ends. CDR3 length equals 14 residues. The sequence came from a female donor with ankylosing spondylitis or in good health (not recorded which). The chain employs TRBV5-1 and TRBJ1-3; TRBD1 might be the D (5 bases). The sequenced sample consisted of blood, either unsorted or a sorted T cell fraction (not recorded which). CDR3 coding DNA: TGCGCCAGCAGCTTGGACGGCCAGGGTAACACCATATATTTT. Its translation: CASSLDGQGNTIYF.